This passage covers 12 T cell receptor beta chains from one sample sequenced in a study of response to subunit inactivated influenza vaccine. Via MiXCR, TCRdb re-called the RT-PCR reads, giving one row per CDR3 protein. The sample consists of about 570,000 distinct CDR3 sequences, approximately 10% of them appearing once. These data were also reused for a study on T cells expressing NK-cell markers. Per that paper: The cDNA for TCR beta came from 5'RACE template switching with UMIs.

The sequencing here drew on PBMCs from blood, taken on the day of vaccination. These receptors came from a man over 45 who received an inactivated influenza vaccine.

This clonotype was counted a few times. The V and J genes are TRBV28 and TRBJ1-1; no reliable D call. Germline lookup yields CDR1 MDHEN and CDR2 SYDVKM. This CDR3 region has 14 residues. V was shortened by 5 bases and J by 2 bases, with 12 bases between the two germline ends. The CDR3: CASSPRSLNTEAFF. CDR3 coding DNA: TGTGCCAGCAGTCCGCGGTCCTTAAACACTGAAGCTTTCTTT.

This clonotype was counted only a few times. V is TRBV9 and J is TRBJ2-7, with 10 bases that match TRBD1. Germline V lookup: CDR1 SGDLS, CDR2 YYNGEE. CDR3 size: 16 residues. After removal of 2 bases from V and 3 bases from J, the junction contained 8 bases not matched to a gene. CDR3 residues: CASSVADRGQSYEQYF. The CDR3 region has the DNA TGTGCCAGCAGCGTTGCCGACAGGGGGCAAAGCTACGAGCAGTACTTC.

In DNA, the CDR3 is TGTGCCACCAGCAGAGATGGGACTAGCTATGAGCAGTTCTTC. Translation gives CATSRDGTSYEQFF. This chain connects TRBV15 to TRBJ2-1; TRBD2 aligns across 9 bases. CDR1 and CDR2 from the germline V gene are LNHNV and YYDKDF (reference sequence). V trimming: 0 bases; J trimming: 8 bases; junction bases outside the gene matches: 2. The CDR3 has 14 residues.

This clonotype was observed a handful of times. The rearrangement uses TRBV5-5 and TRBJ1-6, with D perhaps TRBD1 (6 bases). Per germline, CDR1 SGHKS and CDR2 YYEKEE (reference sequence). The CDR3 covers 15 residues. With 2 bases removed from V and 6 bases from J, the gap between germline ends came to 12 bases. The CDR3 DNA reads as TGTGCCAGCAGCTTCGGGGGCGGGTTTAATTCACCCCTCCACTTT. Its translation is CASSFGGGFNSPLHF.

This clonotype has just a few counts. This sequence joins TRBV6-5 and TRBJ1-6, with TRBD1 matching over 7 bases. Trimming cost V 2 bases and J 9 bases; bases outside gene matches: 1. This CDR3 contains 13 residues. Germline V gene lookup returns CDR1 MNHEY and CDR2 SVGAGI. CDR3 in amino acids: CASSYDRVSPLHF. CDR3 nucleotides: TGTGCCAGCAGTTACGACAGGGTTTCACCCCTCCACTTT.

The chain links TRBV6-5 to TRBJ1-1, with D maybe TRBD1 (5 bases). The CDR3 totals 12 residues. Trimming cost V 7 bases and J 8 bases, with 14 bases left between them. CDR1 is MNHEY, CDR2 SVGAGI, per germline. The CDR3 sequence: CASNQLGGEAFF. The DNA of the CDR3 is TGTGCCAGCAACCAACTTGGGGGAGAAGCTTTCTTT.

The J gene is TRBJ2-2, the V gene TRBV29-1; 10 positions agree with TRBD2. Looked up from germline, CDR1 is SQVTM and CDR2 is ANQGSEA. The CDR3 consists of 16 residues. V dropped 6 bases and J dropped 7; count of bases not matched to a gene: 14. In DNA, the CDR3 is TGCAGCGTCCTGGGGGATAGACTAGCGGGTAACGGGGAGCTGTTTTTT. Protein sequence: CSVLGDRLAGNGELFF.

The rearrangement uses TRBV29-1 and TRBJ1-1; D might be TRBD1 (5 bases). CDR1 and CDR2 from the germline V gene are SQVTM and ANQGSEA. This CDR3 is 12 amino acids long. V was shortened by 7 bases and J by 4 bases, with 13 bases between the two germline ends. The CDR3 here is CSALARATEAFF. Here the CDR3 DNA reads TGCAGCGCCCTGGCCAGGGCCACTGAAGCTTTCTTT.

This sequence joins TRBV25-1 and TRBJ2-5; tentatively, D is TRBD1 (5 bases). The CDR3 consists of 16 residues. CDR1 MGHDK and CDR2 SYGVNS come from the germline V gene. The V and J ends lost 8 bases and 0 bases respectively, with 19 bases between them. CDR3 region: CASDPSPRQHQETQYF. In nucleotides, the CDR3 is TGTGCCAGCGACCCTTCCCCGAGACAGCACCAAGAGACCCAGTACTTC.

This clonotype occurred a few times. This chain joins TRBV18 and TRBJ2-3; TRBD2 is a possible D gene (6 bases). V lost 0 bases, J lost 6 bases, and 7 bases lay in between. Germline CDR1 reads KGHSH; CDR2 reads LQKENI. The CDR3 is 13 amino acids. CDR3 protein: CASSPPAGDTQYF. The CDR3 region has the DNA TGTGCCAGCTCACCACCGGCGGGGGATACGCAGTATTTT.

This clonotype was picked up a small number of times. This sequence joins TRBV9 and TRBJ2-1; no clear D. Germline loops: CDR1 SGDLS, CDR2 YYNGEE. Trimming cost V 2 bases and J 9 bases, with 18 bases left between them. This CDR3 is 15 amino acids long. CDR3 bases: TGTGCCAGCAGCGTCGGATCGCCAACCCTGGGTGAGCAGTTCTTC. Translating it yields CASSVGSPTLGEQFF.

The chain joins TRBV28 to TRBJ1-3, with TRBD1 as a possible D gene (6 bases). Trimming removed 5 bases at V and 5 bases at J, with 16 bases between. Per the germline V gene, CDR1 is MDHEN and CDR2 is SYDVKM. The CDR3 is 15 residues long. The CDR3 sequence: CASSPSTGLRNTIYF. CDR3 sequence (DNA): TGTGCCAGCAGTCCATCAACAGGGTTACGAAACACCATATATTTT. The full variable domain, in which reference TRBV28 and TRBJ1-3 provide the parts outside the CDR3, is DVKVTQSSRYLVKRTGEKVFLECVQDMDHENMFWYRQDPGLGLRLIYFSYDVKMKEKGDIPEGYSVSREKKERFSLILESASTNQTSMYLCASSPSTGLRNTIYFGEGSWLTVV.